These T cell receptor beta chains were read from a single sample in a study of cytomegalovirus exposure and HLA in healthy donors. Libraries were prepared by immunoSEQ multiplex PCR; TCRdb keeps only in-frame clonotypes and omits some of them. The sample lists fewer than 110,000 clones; approximately 70% were seen once. Sequencing was carried out using PBMCs. Receptors originate from a woman aged 45 to 65 in good health and CMV-seronegative. CDR3s include the opening cysteine and the closing phenylalanine or tryptophan. The D gene is left open where the match is weak. Clone size is stated in some rows and not others, as once, few, many or a class when expanded.

TRBV7-2	NA	few	TRBJ2-7	CASSPRQEAYEQYF	TGTGCCAGCAGCCCGAGACAGGAGGCCTACGAGCAGTACTTC
TRBV5-1	NA	NA	TRBJ1-2	CASSLSGGYGYTF	TGCGCCAGCAGCTTGTCGGGGGGCTATGGCTACACCTTC
TRBV5-4	TRBD2	NA	TRBJ2-1	CASSSRLAGGFNEQFF	TGTGCCAGCAGCTCCCGACTAGCGGGAGGGTTCAATGAGCAGTTCTTC
TRBV5-1	TRBD1	NA	TRBJ1-2	CASSSGQGAYGYTF	TGCGCCAGCAGCTCGGGACAGGGGGCCTATGGCTACACCTTC
TRBV30	NA	NA	TRBJ2-7	CAWSAPRATYEQYF	TGTGCCTGGAGTGCCCCAAGAGCTACCTACGAGCAGTACTTC
TRBV28	NA	NA	TRBJ2-7	CASKLGQTKGQYF	TGTGCCAGTAAGCTCGGACAGACAAAGGGGCAGTACTTC
TRBV4-2	TRBD2	NA	TRBJ2-5	CASSQPGGHGQTQYF	TGTGCCAGCAGCCAACCGGGAGGCCATGGACAGACCCAGTACTTC
TRBV6-1	TRBD1	NA	TRBJ2-3	CASSGDSSTDTQYF	TGTGCCAGCAGTGGGGACAGTAGCACAGATACGCAGTATTTT
TRBV28	NA	NA	TRBJ2-2	CASSWSQGFTGELFF	TGTGCCAGCAGTTGGAGTCAGGGGTTCACCGGGGAGCTGTTTTTT
TRBV5-1	TRBD2	few	TRBJ2-5	CASSRGDNQETQYF	TGCGCCAGCAGCCGGGGGGATAACCAAGAGACCCAGTACTTC
TRBV9	NA	NA	TRBJ2-2	CASSVLPVTGELFF	TGTGCCAGCAGCGTACTCCCCGTCACCGGGGAGCTGTTTTTT
TRBV28	TRBD1	NA	TRBJ2-7	CASSPPGQGVFEQYF	TGTGCCAGCAGTCCCCCCGGACAGGGGGTTTTCGAGCAGTACTTC
TRBV2	NA	NA	TRBJ2-2	CASRIQGSTGELFF	TGTGCCAGCAGAATACAGGGTTCCACCGGGGAGCTGTTTTTT
TRBV5-1	TRBD1	once	TRBJ2-7	CASSLGGTGGIYEQYF	TGCGCCAGCAGCTTGGGGGGGACAGGGGGTATATACGAGCAGTACTTC
TRBV6-5	NA	NA	TRBJ2-7	CASSYVAGTLYEQYF	TGTGCCAGCAGCTACGTGGCGGGGACCCTCTACGAGCAGTACTTC
TRBV5-1	NA	NA	TRBJ2-7	CASSLAQGGSYEQYF	TGCGCCAGCAGCTTGGCGCAGGGAGGATCCTACGAGCAGTACTTC
TRBV5-1	NA	NA	TRBJ2-2	CASSRGFSTFGGELFF	TGCGCCAGCAGTCGAGGTTTCTCTACGTTTGGCGGGGAGCTGTTTTTT
TRBV21-1	NA	NA	TRBJ1-5	CASKGQGRLHGQPQHF	TGTGCCAGCAAAGGGCAGGGGCGACTTCACGGTCAGCCCCAGCATTTT
TRBV5-4	NA	NA	TRBJ2-5	CASSLETNKETQYF	TGTGCCAGCAGCTTGGAAACTAACAAAGAGACCCAGTACTTC